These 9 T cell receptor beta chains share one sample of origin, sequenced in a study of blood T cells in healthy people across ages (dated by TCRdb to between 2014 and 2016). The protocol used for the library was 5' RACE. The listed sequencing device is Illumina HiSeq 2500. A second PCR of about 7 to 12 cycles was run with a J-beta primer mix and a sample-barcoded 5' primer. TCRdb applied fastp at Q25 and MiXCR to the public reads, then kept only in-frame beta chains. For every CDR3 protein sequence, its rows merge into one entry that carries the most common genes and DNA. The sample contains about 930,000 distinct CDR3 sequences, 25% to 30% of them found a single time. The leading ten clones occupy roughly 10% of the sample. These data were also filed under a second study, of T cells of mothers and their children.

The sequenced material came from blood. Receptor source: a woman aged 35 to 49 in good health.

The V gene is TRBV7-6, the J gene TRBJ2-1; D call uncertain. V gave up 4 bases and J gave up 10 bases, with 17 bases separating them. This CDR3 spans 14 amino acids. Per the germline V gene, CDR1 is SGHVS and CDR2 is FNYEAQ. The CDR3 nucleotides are TGTGCCAGCAGCTCCTCGACTTCTCCCTACGAGCAGTTCTTC. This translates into CASSSSTSPYEQFF.

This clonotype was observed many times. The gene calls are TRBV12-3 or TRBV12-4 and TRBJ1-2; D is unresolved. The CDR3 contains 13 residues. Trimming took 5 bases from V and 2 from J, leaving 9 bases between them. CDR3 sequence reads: CASSVRGNYGYTF. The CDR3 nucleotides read TGTGCCAGCAGTGTCCGGGGAAACTATGGCTACACCTTC.

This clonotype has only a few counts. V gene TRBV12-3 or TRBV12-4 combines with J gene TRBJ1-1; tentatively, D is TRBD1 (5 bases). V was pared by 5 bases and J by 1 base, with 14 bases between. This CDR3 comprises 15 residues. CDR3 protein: CASSPPGLGNTEAFF. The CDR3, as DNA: TGTGCCAGCAGTCCTCCAGGGTTAGGGAACACTGAAGCTTTCTTT.

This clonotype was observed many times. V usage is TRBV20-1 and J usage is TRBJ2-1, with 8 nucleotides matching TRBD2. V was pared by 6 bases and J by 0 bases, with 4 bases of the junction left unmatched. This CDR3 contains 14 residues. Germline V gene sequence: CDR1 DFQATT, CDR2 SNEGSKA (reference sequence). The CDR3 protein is CSAAGTSSYNEQFF. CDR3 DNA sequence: TGCAGTGCGGCCGGGACTAGCTCCTACAATGAGCAGTTCTTC.

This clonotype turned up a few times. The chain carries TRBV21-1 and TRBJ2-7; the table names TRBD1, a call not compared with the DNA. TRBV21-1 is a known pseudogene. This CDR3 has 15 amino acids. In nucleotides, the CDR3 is TGTGCCAGCAGCAGCGGGACAGGGGCAGGCGACGAGCAGTACTTC. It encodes CASSSGTGAGDEQYF.

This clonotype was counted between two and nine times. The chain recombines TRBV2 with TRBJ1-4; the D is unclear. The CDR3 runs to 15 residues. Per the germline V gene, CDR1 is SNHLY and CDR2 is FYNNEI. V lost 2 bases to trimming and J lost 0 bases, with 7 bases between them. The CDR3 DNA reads TGTGCCAGCAGTGAATCGGTTGCAACTAATGAAAAACTGTTTTTT. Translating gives CASSESVATNEKLFF. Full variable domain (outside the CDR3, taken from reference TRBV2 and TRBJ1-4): EPEVTQTPSHQVTQMGQEVILRCVPISNHLYFYWYRQILGQKVEFLVSFYNNEISEKSEIFDDQFSVERPDGSNFTLKIRSTKLEDSAMYFCASSESVATNEKLFFGSGTQLSVL.

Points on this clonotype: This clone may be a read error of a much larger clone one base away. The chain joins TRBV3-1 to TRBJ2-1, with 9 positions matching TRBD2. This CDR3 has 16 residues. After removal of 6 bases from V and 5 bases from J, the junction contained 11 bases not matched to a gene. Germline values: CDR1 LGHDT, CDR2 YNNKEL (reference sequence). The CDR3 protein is CASRNYLAGAHNEQFF. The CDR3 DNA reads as TGTGCCAGCAGAAACTATTTAGCGGGGGCCCACAATGAGCAGTTCTTC.

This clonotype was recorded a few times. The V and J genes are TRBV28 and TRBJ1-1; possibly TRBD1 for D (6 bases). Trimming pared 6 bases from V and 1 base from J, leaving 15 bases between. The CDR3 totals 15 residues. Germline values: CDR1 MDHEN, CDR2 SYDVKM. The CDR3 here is CASSPARGSNTEAFF. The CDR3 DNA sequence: TGTGCCAGCAGCCCAGCCAGGGGATCGAACACTGAAGCTTTCTTT.

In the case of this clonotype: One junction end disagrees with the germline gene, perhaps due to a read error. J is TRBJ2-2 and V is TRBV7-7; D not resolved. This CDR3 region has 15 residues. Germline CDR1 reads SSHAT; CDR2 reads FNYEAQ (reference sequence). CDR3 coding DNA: TGTGCTAGCAGCCCTCGGCCGAAAAACACCGGGGAGCTGTTTTTT. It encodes CASSPRPKNTGELFF.